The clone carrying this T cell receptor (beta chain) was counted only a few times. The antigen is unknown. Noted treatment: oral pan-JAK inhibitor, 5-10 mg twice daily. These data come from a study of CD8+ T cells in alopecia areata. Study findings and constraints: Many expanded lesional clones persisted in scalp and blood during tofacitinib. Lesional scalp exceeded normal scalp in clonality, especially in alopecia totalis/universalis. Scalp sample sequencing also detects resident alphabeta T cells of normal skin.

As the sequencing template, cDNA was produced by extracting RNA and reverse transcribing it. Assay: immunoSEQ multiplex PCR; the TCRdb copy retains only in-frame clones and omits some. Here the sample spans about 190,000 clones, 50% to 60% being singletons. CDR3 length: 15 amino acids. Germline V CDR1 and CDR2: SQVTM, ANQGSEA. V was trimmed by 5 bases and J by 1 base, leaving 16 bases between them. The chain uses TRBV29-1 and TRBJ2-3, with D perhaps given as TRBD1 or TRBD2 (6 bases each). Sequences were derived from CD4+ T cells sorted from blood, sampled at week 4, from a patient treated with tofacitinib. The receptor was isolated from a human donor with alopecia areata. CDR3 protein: CSVPPGGGGTDTQYF. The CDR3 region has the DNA TGCAGCGTTCCTCCCGGAGGGGGTGGCACAGATACGCAGTATTTT.